What follows is one T cell receptor (beta chain) and its context. Its antigen is still unknown. The input lacks base qualities; no much larger clone sits a single base away. TCRbeta CDR3 regions were amplified from genomic DNA by means of the immunoSEQ Assay, a bias-controlled multiplex PCR. Per the original workflow: The number of nucleated cells in each sample was estimated by amplification of reference gene primers within the assay. To quantify the absolute abundance of each unique TCRbeta CDR3 rearrangement, sequence reads were collapsed and filtered. Productive Simpson clonality was computed per sample as the square root of Simpson's diversity index over productive rearrangements. TCRdb's version of the immuneACCESS table is confined to in-frame rearrangements and falls short of the full clone set. An unresolved V gene accounts for under half of the shortfall where checked; the remainder is of unknown origin. V, J and clone size derive from that table, while D and trimming were established from the DNA sequence. Here the sample has 75,000 to 85,000 clones; 75% to 90% occur a single time. In total, the top ten clones hold 15% to 20% of the sample.

The record originates from a study of blood T cell repertoires in COVID-19 (dated by TCRdb to between 2020 and 2021). Background for the entire study: Samples from collaborators originated in the United States, Italy and Spain and spanned both the acute and convalescent phases of COVID-19. The material from the prospective study consisted of cDNA or gDNA derived from T cells, B-cell-depleted T cells, or PBMCs. The dataset comprised deeply sampled blood TCRbeta repertoires from subjects exposed to, actively infected with, or recovered from COVID-19. A freely available public database, intended as a resource for researchers studying the immune response to SARS-CoV-2, is where the repertoires were released. Samples came from the ongoing ImmuneRACE study (first 160 participants) plus 1,254 subjects from 6 global collaborators. A de-identified subject ID, COVID-19 status, age in years and sex were almost always included in the sample metadata. HLA class I and class II types, where available, came from metadata supplied by the sample provider rather than from assay-based typing. The research as a whole found: How much clinical and demographic metadata was included differed by source and by participant, and the metadata was provided uncurated.

Whole blood was collected in K2EDTA tubes by collaborating institutions according to the institutions' own protocols. Collaborator samples were shipped for TCRbeta analysis as frozen whole blood, isolated PBMCs, or DNA extracted from either sample type. The germline V gene specifies MNHEY as CDR1 and SVGAGI as CDR2. V drops 5 bases and J drops 6 bases, leaving 13 bases in between. From cysteine to phenylalanine, the CDR3 is 13 amino acids long. Only the CDR3 portion is preserved as DNA: 39 bases, with reading frame beginning at the first base. This sequence originates from a human donor in a cohort sampled during active COVID-19. The sample comprised peripheral blood. The rearrangement combines TRBV6-5 with TRBJ1-2; a tentative D call is TRBD1 (6 bases match). In nucleotides, the sequence is TGTGCCAGCAGTCAGGGACACCGCAATGGCTACACCTTC. Translation gives CASSQGHRNGYTF.